This T cell receptor (beta chain) emerged from a study of T-cell reconstitution after alpha-beta-depleted transplantation in children. This clonotype was observed a handful of times. Its antigen is undetermined. Construction of the TCRbeta library involved unique molecular identifiers. One entry per CDR3 protein, called by TCRdb with MiXCR from the PCR reads. This table holds approximately 520,000 distinct CDR3 sequences, about 10% found once. Notes on the study in general: T-cell counts and diversity at one year following transplant were attributed mainly to newly produced T cells. Surviving recipient T cells and thymic progenitors accounted for the high day-60 TCRbeta diversity observed in some patients. Reportedly, alpha-beta T cells present about two months post-transplant originated from several hundred expanded clones of graft origin.

CDR1 MNHEY and CDR2 SVGEGT come from the germline V gene. The V and J ends lost 6 bases and 6 bases respectively, with 16 bases between them. The CDR3 extends over 14 amino acids. The sequence was obtained from a female patient aged 2 to 10 who had a stem cell transplant for aplastic anemia, so the T cells may come from the graft donor. The chain is built from TRBV6-2 or TRBV6-3 and TRBJ2-3; the D gene is possibly TRBD1 (7 bases). The material was PBMCs, mostly from graft donor cells, obtained 180 days after TCRalphabeta/CD19-depleted stem cell transplant. The CDR3 coding sequence is TGTGCCAGCAGACCGACAGGGACTCTTGATACGCAGTATTTT. Protein sequence: CASRPTGTLDTQYF.